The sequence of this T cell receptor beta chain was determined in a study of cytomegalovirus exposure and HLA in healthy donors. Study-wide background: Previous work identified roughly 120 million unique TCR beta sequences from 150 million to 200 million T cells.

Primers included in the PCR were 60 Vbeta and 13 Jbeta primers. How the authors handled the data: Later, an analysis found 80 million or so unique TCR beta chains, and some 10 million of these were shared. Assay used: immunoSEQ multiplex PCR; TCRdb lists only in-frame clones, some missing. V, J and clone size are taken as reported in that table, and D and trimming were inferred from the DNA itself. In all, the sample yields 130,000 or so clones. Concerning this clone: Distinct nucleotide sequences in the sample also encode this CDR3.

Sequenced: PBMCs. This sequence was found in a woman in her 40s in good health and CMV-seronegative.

The CDR3 region is CASSLVQGNTEAFF. CDR3 bases: TGTGCCAGCAGCTTAGTCCAGGGCAACACTGAAGCTTTCTTT. The chain has TRBV7-9 and TRBJ1-1; TRBD1 is a possible D gene (5 bases). This CDR3 region has 14 residues. Per germline, CDR1 SEHNR and CDR2 FQNEAQ (reference sequence). Trimming removed 1 base from V and 2 bases from J, with 8 bases in between.